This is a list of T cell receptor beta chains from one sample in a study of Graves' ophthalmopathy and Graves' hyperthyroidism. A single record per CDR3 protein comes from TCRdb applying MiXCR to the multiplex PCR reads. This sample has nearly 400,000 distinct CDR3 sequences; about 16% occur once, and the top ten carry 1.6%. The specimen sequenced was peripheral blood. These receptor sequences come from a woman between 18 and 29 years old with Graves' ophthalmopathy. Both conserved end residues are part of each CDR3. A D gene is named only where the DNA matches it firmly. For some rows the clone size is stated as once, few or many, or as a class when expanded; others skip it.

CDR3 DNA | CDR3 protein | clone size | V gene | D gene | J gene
TGCGCCAGCAGCCACTTGGGCCCGAACACTGAAGCTTTCTTT | CASSHLGPNTEAFF | many | TRBV4-3 | - | TRBJ1-1
TGCAGTGCTAGAGATCCCGTAGCGGGAGGGGTCTACGAGCAGTACTTC | CSARDPVAGGVYEQYF | many | TRBV20-1 | TRBD2 | TRBJ2-7
TGTGCCAGCAGTGCCCCGGCGGGACACAGGGGGCAAGGAAACACCATATATTTT | CASSAPAGHRGQGNTIYF | - | TRBV6-1 | TRBD1 | TRBJ1-3
TGTGCCTGGTCCGGGGCGGGAGATTTCGCCGGGGAGCTGTTTTTT | CAWSGAGDFAGELFF | many | TRBV30 | TRBD2 | TRBJ2-2
TGTGCCTGGAACCTCAACCGGGGACTCTATGGCTACACCTTC | CAWNLNRGLYGYTF | many | TRBV30 | - | TRBJ1-2
TGTGCCAGCAGACCTGGACTAGCGGGGAACTACGAGCAGTACTTC | CASRPGLAGNYEQYF | - | TRBV7-2 | TRBD2 | TRBJ2-7
TGCGCCAGCAGCTTGTCAGTGGATCAGACCCAGCATTTT | CASSLSVDQTQHF | - | TRBV5-1 | - | TRBJ1-5
TGTGCCAGCAGTTTAACAGGGCTTAATAATTCACCCCTCCACTTT | CASSLTGLNNSPLHF | many | TRBV28 | - | TRBJ1-6
TGTGCCAGCAGTTACCACAGGGGGCCCCAGCATTTT | CASSYHRGPQHF | many | TRBV12-3/TRBV12-4 | TRBD1 | TRBJ1-5
TGCGCCAGCAGCCATACAGATTACGAGCAGTACTTC | CASSHTDYEQYF | many | TRBV5-1 | - | TRBJ2-7
TGCAGTGCTAGACCGACTCAGAGCTCCTACGAGCAGTACTTC | CSARPTQSSYEQYF | many | TRBV20-1 | - | TRBJ2-7
TGCGCCAGCAGCTCACCCGCGGGGGCGAACACTGAAGCTTTCTTT | CASSSPAGANTEAFF | many | TRBV4-1 | - | TRBJ1-1
TGTGCCAGCAGCTTATGTCCCAGGTTGGCAAATATGAACACTGAAGCTTTCTTT | CASSLCPRLANMNTEAFF | many | TRBV7-3 | - | TRBJ1-1
TGTGCCAGCAGCCAGTATGGCCCGGGGGAGCAGTACTTC | CASSQYGPGEQYF | - | TRBV12-3/TRBV12-4 | - | TRBJ2-7
TGCGCCAGCAGCTTCGACGGAGGAACTTCACCCCTCCACTTT | CASSFDGGTSPLHF | many | TRBV5-1 | - | TRBJ1-6
TGTGCCAGCAGCGTAGAGGGATCCCAGACCCAGTACTTC | CASSVEGSQTQYF | many | TRBV9 | - | TRBJ2-5
TGCGCCAGCAGCCAAGGGGGGACAGGAGGGACTGAAGCTTTCTTT | CASSQGGTGGTEAFF | many | TRBV4-1 | TRBD1 | TRBJ1-1
TGTGCCAGCAGTGAACTGACGGGGACTAGCAAGGGAAACATTCAGTACTTC | CASSELTGTSKGNIQYF | - | TRBV6-1 | TRBD2 | TRBJ2-4
TGTGCCAGCAGTGAAGCGGGACTAGCGGGAGGCACCGAGCAGTACTTC | CASSEAGLAGGTEQYF | - | TRBV6-1 | TRBD2 | TRBJ2-7
TGTGCCAGTAGTATCCACCTATGGAACACTGAAGCTTTCTTT | CASSIHLWNTEAFF | many | TRBV19 | - | TRBJ1-1
TGTGCCAGCCTGGGACACCGAAATCTGAACACTGAAGCTTTCTTT | CASLGHRNLNTEAFF | many | TRBV19 | - | TRBJ1-1
TGTGCCAGCAGTCCCCGGGACACTGAAGCTTTCTTT | CASSPRDTEAFF | many | TRBV6-2/TRBV6-3 | - | TRBJ1-1
TGTGCCAGCAGTGAAAGGCGAGGGAACACTGAAGCTTTCTTT | CASSERRGNTEAFF | many | TRBV6-1 | - | TRBJ1-1
TGTGCCAGCAGCTTAGCGGCACGCCAATCCGGGGAGCTGTTTTTT | CASSLAARQSGELFF | - | TRBV7-2 | - | TRBJ2-2
TGTGCCAGCAGTTTAGGTCGCAGGGCATACGAGCAGTACTTC | CASSLGRRAYEQYF | many | TRBV12-3/TRBV12-4 | - | TRBJ2-7
TGCGCCAGCAGCCAAGCGGAGGGAAATCAGCCCCAGCATTTT | CASSQAEGNQPQHF | many | TRBV4-1 | - | TRBJ1-5
TGTGCCAGTAGCCCCCCGGGTTCCGGTGGCTACGAGCAGTACTTC | CASSPPGSGGYEQYF | - | TRBV19 | - | TRBJ2-7
TGTGCCAGCGAGGGAGTGGGGACAGGGACCCAGTACTTC | CASEGVGTGTQYF | - | TRBV28 | TRBD1 | TRBJ2-5
TGTGCCAGCAGACCTGACCCATCCTACGAGCAGTACTTC | CASRPDPSYEQYF | many | TRBV28 | - | TRBJ2-7
TGCAGTGCTCCCCTGGACTTATCGGAGACCCAGTACTTC | CSAPLDLSETQYF | many | TRBV20-1 | - | TRBJ2-5
TGTGCCAGCAAAAGGGGGCAGGAGACCCAGTACTTC | CASKRGQETQYF | many | TRBV6-1 | TRBD1 | TRBJ2-5
TGTGCCACCAGTGACCCTAACAGGGGTTGGGGAGAGACCCAGTACTTC | CATSDPNRGWGETQYF | many | TRBV24-1 | TRBD1 | TRBJ2-5
TGTGCCAGCAGTGTCTCAGGGGCCAACGTCCTGACTTTC | CASSVSGANVLTF | many | TRBV25-1 | - | TRBJ2-6
TGCAGTGCTTCTTACAGGGCAGAGACCCAGTACTTC | CSASYRAETQYF | many | TRBV20-1 | - | TRBJ2-5
TGTGCCAGCAGATTCCTTGATGGTTCAAGGAACACCGGGGAGCTGTTTTTT | CASRFLDGSRNTGELFF | few | TRBV12-3/TRBV12-4 | - | TRBJ2-2
TGCGCCAGCAGGTGGACAGGGGAAGAGACCCAGTACTTC | CASRWTGEETQYF | many | TRBV5-1 | TRBD1 | TRBJ2-5
TGTGCCAGCTCCCCCCACCGGGACAAGCCTTGGCCCCAGCATTTT | CASSPHRDKPWPQHF | - | TRBV27 | - | TRBJ1-5
TGTGCCAGCAGTGAAGGCCTACCCGCCTACGAGCAGTACTTC | CASSEGLPAYEQYF | many | TRBV2 | - | TRBJ2-7
TGCGCCAGCAGTTGGACAGGGGGCTCTTTGGATTCACCCCTCCACTTT | CASSWTGGSLDSPLHF | - | TRBV4-1 | TRBD1 | TRBJ1-6
TGTGCCAGCAGCCAAAGCGGGACCCAGCAGTACTTC | CASSQSGTQQYF | - | TRBV11-2 | TRBD2 | TRBJ2-7
TGTGCCAGCAGCTCTTTGGGACAGGCGTCCTACGAGCAGTACTTC | CASSSLGQASYEQYF | many | TRBV7-8 | TRBD1 | TRBJ2-7
TGTGCCAGCAGACTTGGAGGGACAGGGCATTCACCCCTCCACTTT | CASRLGGTGHSPLHF | many | TRBV12-3/TRBV12-4 | TRBD1 | TRBJ1-6
TGTGCCAGCAGCTTAGCCCCAATAGGGGGGCCGAACACCGGGGAGCTGTTTTTT | CASSLAPIGGPNTGELFF | many | TRBV11-1 | - | TRBJ2-2
TGTGCCAGCAGGGAGGTTGGGGAGCTGTTTTTT | CASREVGELFF | - | TRBV6-7 | - | TRBJ2-2